This TCR beta chain was captured in a study of spatial heterogeneity in lung cancer. Overall study: Tumor-region TCR transcript counts correlated strongly with a T cell module score from matched bulk RNA-seq.

This CDR3 region has 13 residues. Between the trimmed V and J ends, which lost 4 bases and 15 bases, there was a span of 20 bases. Single TCR cDNA molecules each had their own unique molecular identifier. TCRdb redid the calling of the 5' RACE reads with MiXCR, one entry per CDR3 protein. Of 4,500 to 5,500 distinct CDR3 sequences listed, 8% to 10% are singletons. Study conclusions and caveats: Mutation counts in tumors were tracked by counts of expanded intratumoral alpha and beta TCRs.

As for time point: sample taken at primary tumor resection. Samples were donated by 72 untreated early-stage non-small cell lung cancer patients. Unsorted whole RNA samples from tumor, nontumor lung or frozen PBMC were sequenced. By sample share, this clonotype is medium-sized. Its antigen is not known. The material sequenced was lung tumor tissue, taken at surgery. The origin of this receptor is a female donor with early-stage non-small cell lung cancer. The chain links TRBV23-1 to TRBJ2-3; maybe TRBD1 (5 bases). TRBV23-1 counts as an open reading frame of uncertain function. CDR3 sequence (DNA): TGCGCCAGCAGTCGGGGCCTTGAAGGCCGCTTATATTTT. It encodes CASSRGLEGRLYF.